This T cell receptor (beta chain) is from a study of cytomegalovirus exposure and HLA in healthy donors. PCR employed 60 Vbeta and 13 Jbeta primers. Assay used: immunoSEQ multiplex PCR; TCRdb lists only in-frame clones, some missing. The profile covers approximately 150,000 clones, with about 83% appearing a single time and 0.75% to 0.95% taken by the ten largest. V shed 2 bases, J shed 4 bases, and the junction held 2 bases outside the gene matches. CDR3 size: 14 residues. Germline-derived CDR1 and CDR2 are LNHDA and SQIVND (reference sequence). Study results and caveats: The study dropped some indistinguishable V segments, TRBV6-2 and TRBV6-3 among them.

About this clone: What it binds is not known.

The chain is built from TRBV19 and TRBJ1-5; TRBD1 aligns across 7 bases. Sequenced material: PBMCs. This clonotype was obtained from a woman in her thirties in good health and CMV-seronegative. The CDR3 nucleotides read TGTGCCAGTAGTATAAGGGACAGAAATCAGCCCCAGCATTTT. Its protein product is CASSIRDRNQPQHF.